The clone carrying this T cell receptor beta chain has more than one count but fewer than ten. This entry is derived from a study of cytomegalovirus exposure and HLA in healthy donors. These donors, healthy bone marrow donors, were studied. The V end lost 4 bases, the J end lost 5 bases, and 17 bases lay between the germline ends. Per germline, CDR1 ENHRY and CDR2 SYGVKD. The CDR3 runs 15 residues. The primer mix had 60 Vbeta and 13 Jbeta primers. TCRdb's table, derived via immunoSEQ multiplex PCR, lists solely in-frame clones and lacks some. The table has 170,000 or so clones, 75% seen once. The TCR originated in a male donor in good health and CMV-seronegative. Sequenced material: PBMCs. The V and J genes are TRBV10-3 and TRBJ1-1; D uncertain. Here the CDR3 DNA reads TGTGCCATCAGTGCGGGGATAGGGTATGGGACTGAAGCTTTCTTT. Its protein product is CAISAGIGYGTEAFF.